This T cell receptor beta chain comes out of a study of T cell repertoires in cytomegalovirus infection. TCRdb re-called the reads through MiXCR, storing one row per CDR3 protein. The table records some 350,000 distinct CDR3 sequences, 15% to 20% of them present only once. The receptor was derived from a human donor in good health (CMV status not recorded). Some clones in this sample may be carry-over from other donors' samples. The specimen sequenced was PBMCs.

CDR3 region: CASEGGRAFSGELFF. CDR3 sequence (DNA): TGCGCCAGCGAGGGCGGGAGGGCCTTTTCCGGGGAGCTGTTTTTT. This rearrangement joins TRBV4-1 to TRBJ2-2, with 9 bases identical to TRBD2. CDR1 is MGHRA and CDR2 is YSYEKL in the germline V gene. V shed 8 bases, J shed 6 bases, and the junction held 10 bases outside the gene matches. The CDR3 is 15 amino acids.